This TCR beta chain was captured in a study of cytomegalovirus exposure and HLA in healthy donors. Trimming at V came to 2 bases and at J to 7 bases, leaving 4 bases not matched to a gene. Germline V gene sequence: CDR1 MNHEY, CDR2 SVGAGI. This CDR3 spans 14 amino acids. PCR employed 60 Vbeta and 13 Jbeta primers. The assay was immunoSEQ multiplex PCR, and TCRdb's table has in-frame clones only and misses some. The sample includes over 120,000 clones, roughly 80% of them seen just once. This sequence was found in a man aged 35 to 55 in good health and CMV-seronegative. Sequences were obtained from PBMCs. This chain joins TRBV6-5 and TRBJ1-4, with TRBD1 identical over 7 bases. CDR3 sequence (DNA): TGTGCCAGCAGTTACAGGGGGCGCAGTGAAAAACTGTTTTTT. The encoded protein is CASSYRGRSEKLFF.